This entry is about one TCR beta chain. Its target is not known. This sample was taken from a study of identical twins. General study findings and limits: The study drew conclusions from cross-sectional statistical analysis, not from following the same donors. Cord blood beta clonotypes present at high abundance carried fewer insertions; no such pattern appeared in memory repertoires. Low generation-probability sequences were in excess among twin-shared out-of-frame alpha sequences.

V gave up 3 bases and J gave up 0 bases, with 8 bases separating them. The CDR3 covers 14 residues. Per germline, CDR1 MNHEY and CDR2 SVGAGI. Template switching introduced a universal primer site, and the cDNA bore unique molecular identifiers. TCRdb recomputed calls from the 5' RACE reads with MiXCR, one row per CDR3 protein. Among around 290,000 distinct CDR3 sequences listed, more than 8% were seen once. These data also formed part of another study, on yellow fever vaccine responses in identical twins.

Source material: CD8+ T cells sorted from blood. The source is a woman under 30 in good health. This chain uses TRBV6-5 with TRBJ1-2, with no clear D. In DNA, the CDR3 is TGTGCCAGCAGTTATTATCCCGCTAACTATGGCTACACCTTC. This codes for CASSYYPANYGYTF.